The entry below gives a single T cell receptor (beta chain) sequence along with its context. Its antigen is not known. This sample is drawn from a study of T cell responses to AZD1222 COVID-19 vaccine. Study results and limitations: Repertoires were obtained only post-peak T cell response. Compared with day 0, the breadth and depth of the Spike-specific TCR repertoire rose significantly after two doses of AZD1222.

CDR1 and CDR2 from the germline V gene are MDHEN and SYDVKM. This CDR3 region has 15 residues. V was pared by 7 bases and J by 4 bases, with 10 bases of the junction left unmatched. The repertoire was sequenced with immunoSEQ multiplex PCR; TCRdb's copy has only in-frame clones and lacks some. This sample yields just over 150,000 clones, of which less than 95% are seen a single time; about 2% belongs to the top ten. This specimen was peripheral blood, taken on day 0 of AZD1222 vaccination. The rearrangement uses TRBV28 and TRBJ2-3; 8 nucleotides agree with TRBD1. This TCR came from an adult in good health. The CDR3 reads CASTKGQGTADTQYF. CDR3 coding DNA: TGTGCCAGCACCAAAGGACAGGGAACGGCAGATACGCAGTATTTT. Combining the CDR3 with reference TRBV28 and TRBJ2-3 gives the whole variable domain DVKVTQSSRYLVKRTGEKVFLECVQDMDHENMFWYRQDPGLGLRLIYFSYDVKMKEKGDIPEGYSVSREKKERFSLILESASTNQTSMYLCASTKGQGTADTQYFGPGTRLTVL.